One and the same sample provided the 27 T cell receptor beta chains below, sequenced in a study of blood T cells in healthy people across ages. A sample-barcoded 5' primer and a J-beta primer mix were used in a second PCR of roughly 7 to 11 cycles. TCRdb reprocessed the 5' RACE reads with MiXCR, giving one entry per CDR3 protein. The sample yields about 940,000 distinct CDR3 sequences, around 46% seen once. The sample comprised blood. The receptors were sampled from a young man in good health.

The gene calls are TRBV3-1 and TRBJ2-7; either TRBD1 or TRBD2 may supply D (5 bases each). V dropped 0 bases and J dropped 4 bases, with 16 bases sitting between them. Per germline, CDR1 LGHDT and CDR2 YNNKEL (reference sequence). The CDR3 is 16 residues long. The DNA of the CDR3 is TGTGCCAGCAGCCAAGAAGTCGCGGCCGGGGCTTACGAGCAGTACTTC. This sequence encodes CASSQEVAAGAYEQYF.

This sequence joins TRBV6-6 and TRBJ1-2; D is ambiguous. Germline V lookup: CDR1 MNHNY, CDR2 SVGAGI (reference sequence). CDR3 length: 12 amino acids. V was trimmed by 10 bases and J by 4 bases, leaving 13 bases between them. The CDR3 DNA sequence: TGTGCCACCGAGGGAGGCACCTATGGCTACACCTTC. It specifies CATEGGTYGYTF.

A few counts support this clonotype. The genes are TRBV4-1 and TRBJ2-5; D not resolved. This CDR3 is built from 13 residues. V was pared by 4 bases and J by 2 bases, with 8 bases between. Germline-derived CDR1 and CDR2 are MGHRA and YSYEKL. CDR3 sequence reads: CASSLTEQETQYF. CDR3 nucleotides: TGCGCCAGCAGCCTGACCGAACAAGAGACCCAGTACTTC.

V is TRBV6-2 or TRBV6-3 and J is TRBJ2-7; D unresolved. Germline V gene data show CDR1 as MNHEY and CDR2 as SVGEGT. This CDR3 comprises 13 residues. Trimming pared 0 bases from V and 3 bases from J, leaving 6 bases between. As DNA, the CDR3 is TGTGCCAGCAGTTACTCGGACCGCTACGAGCAGTACTTC. Amino acids: CASSYSDRYEQYF.

A few counts support this clonotype. The CDR3, as DNA: TGTGCCAGCGGACAACGGGGTGGGCGCAATCAGCCCCAGCATTTT. This codes for CASGQRGGRNQPQHF. The chain couples TRBV6-1 to TRBJ1-5, with TRBD1 as a possible D gene (5 bases). Germline-derived CDR1 and CDR2 are MNHNS and SASEGT. The CDR3 is made up of 15 amino acids. V was clipped by 8 bases and J by 2 bases, with 16 bases between them.

J is TRBJ2-4 and V is TRBV11-1; no reliable D call. The CDR3 loop spans 14 amino acids. In germline, CDR1 is SGHAT, CDR2 FQDESV (reference sequence). Deletions cut 5 bases from V and 13 bases from J, with 21 bases between. The chain's CDR3 is CASSRDFDGIEQYF. The CDR3 DNA reads TGTGCCAGCAGCAGAGACTTCGACGGAATAGAGCAGTACTTC.

The chain recombines TRBV5-1 with TRBJ2-1; TRBD2 matches 7 bases. The J segment lost 7 bases and the V segment lost 4 bases, leaving 8 bases of the junction unmatched. This CDR3 comprises 14 residues. Germline V gene lookup returns CDR1 SGHRS and CDR2 YFSETQ. In DNA form, the CDR3 reads TGCGCCAGCAGCCGGGGGGAAGGGCCGAATGAGCAGTTCTTC. Amino acids: CASSRGEGPNEQFF.

This rearrangement joins TRBV18 to TRBJ2-3, with 11 nucleotides matching TRBD1. The trim removed 6 bases at V and 3 bases at J, leaving 5 bases unmatched. The CDR3 length is 15 residues. The V gene's germline CDR1 is KGHSH and CDR2 LQKENI. The CDR3 loop is CASSPDRGLTDTQYF. The CDR3 DNA sequence: TGTGCCAGCTCCCCGGACAGGGGGCTAACAGATACGCAGTATTTT.

The chain carries TRBV12-3 or TRBV12-4 and TRBJ1-1; D call uncertain. The V gene lost 5 bases and the J gene lost 3 bases, with 13 bases spanning the gap. The CDR3 is 14 amino acids. CDR3 sequence: CASSVAVGYTEAFF. The CDR3 DNA is TGTGCCAGCAGTGTTGCGGTTGGTTACACTGAAGCTTTCTTT.

This clonotype was recorded at least ten times. The chain uses TRBV24-1 and TRBJ2-3; 10 nucleotides match TRBD1. The CDR3 is made up of 16 amino acids. Unmatched junction bases numbered 6, after V lost 3 bases and J lost 4 bases. Germline V gene lookup returns CDR1 KGHDR and CDR2 SFDVKD. CDR3 DNA: TGTGCCACCAGTGATACCGGGACAGGGGTGGCAGATACGCAGTATTTT. Protein: CATSDTGTGVADTQYF.

This clonotype came up many times. This chain uses TRBV28 with TRBJ2-1; weak D call: TRBD1 (6 bases). The germline CDR1 and CDR2 sequences are MDHEN and SYDVKM. Trimming left V 6 bases short and J 10 bases short, with 7 bases between. The CDR3 runs to 10 residues. The CDR3 region has the DNA TGTGCCAGCAGGGGGACAGAGCAGTTCTTC. Protein: CASRGTEQFF.

This chain links TRBV12-3 or TRBV12-4 with TRBJ2-7; 9 nucleotides match TRBD2. J was trimmed by 0 bases and V by 5 bases; bases with no gene match: 5. The CDR3 spans 15 residues. CDR3 loop: CASSILAGSSYEQYF. The CDR3 DNA sequence: TGTGCCAGCAGTATTCTAGCGGGGAGCTCCTACGAGCAGTACTTC.

The chain employs TRBV12-3 or TRBV12-4 and TRBJ1-2; weak D call: TRBD1 (5 bases). V was shortened by 5 bases and J by 1 base, with 17 bases between the two germline ends. The CDR3 is 16 amino acids. CDR3 amino acids: CASSIPGPVINYGYTF. In DNA, the CDR3 is TGTGCCAGCAGTATTCCGGGACCGGTTATTAACTATGGCTACACCTTC.

V and J are TRBV27 and TRBJ1-5; 8 bases are a match to TRBD1. Trimming at V came to 5 bases and at J to 3 bases, leaving 6 bases not matched to a gene. This CDR3 region has 15 residues. Germline V gene sequence: CDR1 MNHEY, CDR2 SMNVEV (reference sequence). CDR3 region: CASSLGQGYNQPQHF. The CDR3 bases are TGTGCCAGCAGTCTCGGACAGGGTTACAATCAGCCCCAGCATTTT.

This clonotype was recorded a few times. The chain carries TRBV3-1 and TRBJ2-3; D gene unclear. CDR1 and CDR2 (germline): LGHDT, YNNKEL (reference sequence). Trimming left V 6 bases short and J 11 bases short, with 12 bases between. The CDR3 runs to 11 residues. The DNA for the CDR3 is TGTGCCAGCAGAGGCCTCCTCGAGCAGTATTTT. Protein product: CASRGLLEQYF.

This rearrangement joins TRBV4-1 to TRBJ2-3, with 9 bases lining up with TRBD2. Germline trimming cut 0 bases from V and 2 bases from J; bases unmatched to any gene: 18. This CDR3 is built from 21 residues. CDR1 and CDR2 (germline): MGHRA, YSYEKL. The CDR3 nucleotides are TGCGCCAGCAGCCAAGATATTTCGCTGTTTCGAGCGGGGGGTCTCACAGATACGCAGTATTTT. The encoded protein is CASSQDISLFRAGGLTDTQYF.

This clonotype was seen only once. The chain couples TRBV9 to TRBJ1-2, with 9 bases matching TRBD1. Germline V lookup: CDR1 SGDLS, CDR2 YYNGEE. CDR3 length: 15 amino acids. The V and J ends lost 0 bases and 10 bases, in that order; junction bases with no gene match: 10. DNA for the CDR3: TGTGCCAGCAGCGTAGCCCCGGACAGGGGCATGGTCTACACCTTC. This codes for CASSVAPDRGMVYTF.

This chain uses TRBV6-2 or TRBV6-3 with TRBJ1-6; possibly TRBD1 for D (6 bases). Trimming removed 8 bases from V and 9 bases from J, with 20 bases in between. The germline V gene has CDR1 MNHEY and CDR2 SVGEGT. The CDR3 is made up of 15 amino acids. As DNA, the CDR3 is TGTGCCAGCGGGACAAGGGACTTCCGTAGTTCACCCCTCCACTTT. Protein: CASGTRDFRSSPLHF.

This chain links TRBV20-1 with TRBJ2-5; D remains unclear. The CDR3 sequence is 12 residues long. V lost 8 bases to trimming and J lost 5 bases, with 15 bases between them. CDR1 is DFQATT and CDR2 is SNEGSKA in the germline V gene (reference sequence). This chain's CDR3 is CSSPRSAETQYF. CDR3 bases: TGCAGTTCGCCTCGTAGTGCGGAGACCCAGTACTTC.

V gene TRBV29-1 combines with J gene TRBJ1-1; D may be TRBD1 (5 bases). The CDR3 sequence is 14 residues long. The germline V and J ends were trimmed by 6 bases and 2 bases, with 16 bases remaining between them. Germline values: CDR1 SQVTM, CDR2 ANQGSEA. The CDR3, as DNA: TGCAGCGTAGCAAAGCGGGGGTTTAACACTGAAGCTTTCTTT. Its translation: CSVAKRGFNTEAFF.

The J gene is TRBJ2-3, the V gene TRBV7-2; the D is unclear. The CDR3 loop spans 13 amino acids. Trimming shortened V by 5 bases and J by 2 bases, and 8 bases separated the two germline ends. CDR1 SGHTA and CDR2 FQGNSA come from the germline V gene. The CDR3 bases are TGTGCCAGCAGCCCCGGATTCACAGATACGCAGTATTTT. This gives the protein CASSPGFTDTQYF.

The chain is built from TRBV5-6 and TRBJ1-2; D gene ambiguous. Germline V gene lookup returns CDR1 SGHDT and CDR2 YYEEEE. CDR3 length equals 14 residues. V was pared by 1 base and J by 3 bases, with 10 bases between. The CDR3 region is CASSLSGSDYGYTF. CDR3 sequence (DNA): TGTGCCAGCAGCTTGAGCGGGAGTGACTATGGCTACACCTTC.

This clonotype was seen a few times. V usage is TRBV28 and J usage is TRBJ1-3, with 8 bases that match TRBD1. The length of the CDR3 is 15 residues. Per germline, CDR1 MDHEN and CDR2 SYDVKM. After removal of 5 bases from V and 0 bases from J, the junction contained 3 bases not matched to a gene. CDR3: CASSRTGSSGNTIYF. CDR3 nucleotide sequence: TGTGCCAGCAGTCGGACAGGGAGCTCTGGAAACACCATATATTTT.

V usage is TRBV7-9 and J usage is TRBJ2-7; 7 positions agree with TRBD1. Germline V gene data show CDR1 as SEHNR and CDR2 as FQNEAQ (reference sequence). This CDR3 region has 16 residues. J gave up 1 base and V 0 bases, and 6 bases lay outside the gene matches. CDR3 protein: CASSLAGTVFSYEQYF. For the CDR3, the DNA is TGTGCCAGCAGCTTAGCCGGGACAGTTTTTTCCTACGAGCAGTACTTC.

The genes are TRBV6-1 and TRBJ2-7, with TRBD1 as a possible D gene (5 bases). CDR3 length: 12 amino acids. V lost 4 bases and J lost 7, with 11 bases in between. The germline CDR1 and CDR2 sequences are MNHNS and SASEGT. CDR3 nucleotides: TGTGCCAGCAGTGCAGGGTTGGATGAGCAGTACTTC. Translating gives CASSAGLDEQYF.

This clonotype was detected only a few times. The chain has TRBV24-1 and TRBJ2-3; no definite D call. Trimming pared 3 bases from V and 3 bases from J, leaving 6 bases between. The length of the CDR3 is 13 residues. Per germline, CDR1 KGHDR and CDR2 SFDVKD. The CDR3 coding sequence is TGTGCCACCAGTGATGCCCTTACAGATACGCAGTATTTT. The encoded protein is CATSDALTDTQYF.

The chain couples TRBV14 to TRBJ2-7, with D maybe TRBD2 (7 bases). This CDR3 spans 17 amino acids. Trimming took 2 bases from V and 4 from J, leaving 21 bases between them. Germline V gives CDR1 SGHDN, CDR2 FVKESK. The CDR3 DNA follows: TGTGCCAGCAGCCAAAGGCGGGGGCTCCACCTGGGTTACGAGCAGTACTTC. Its translation: CASSQRRGLHLGYEQYF.